One and the same sample provided the 12 T cell receptor beta chains below, sequenced in a study of identical twins. TCRdb fed the 5' RACE reads into MiXCR, producing one record per CDR3 protein. The data show hundreds of thousands of distinct CDR3 sequences, 20% to 30% seen once. Another study also made use of these data, one on T cells expressing NK-cell markers.

The sequencing input was CD4+ T cells sorted from blood. The receptor set was obtained from a woman under 30 in good health.

Here the CDR3 reads CASSLYGAEQFF. As DNA, the CDR3 is TGTGCCAGCAGCTTATATGGGGCGGAGCAGTTCTTC. The V gene is TRBV7-2, the J gene TRBJ2-1, with a weak D call TRBD1 (5 bases). CDR3 size: 12 residues. With 2 bases removed from V and 10 bases from J, the gap between germline ends came to 9 bases. CDR1 and CDR2 (germline): SGHTA, FQGNSA.

The chain couples TRBV7-9 to TRBJ2-2; 14 positions agree with TRBD2. This CDR3 is built from 17 residues. Germline trimming cut 5 bases from V and 3 bases from J; bases unmatched to any gene: 5. Germline CDR1 and CDR2: SEHNR and FQNEAQ (reference sequence). The CDR3 DNA follows: TGTGCCAGCAGCCCGACTAGCGGGAGGGCCGACACCGGGGAGCTGTTTTTT. Its translation is CASSPTSGRADTGELFF.

The chain combines TRBV6-5 with TRBJ2-7, with a possible D match to TRBD1 (6 bases). V dropped 0 bases and J dropped 2 bases, with 8 bases sitting between them. Germline V lookup: CDR1 MNHEY, CDR2 SVGAGI. The CDR3 totals 14 residues. This chain's CDR3 is CASSYSAGAYEQYF. The CDR3 coding sequence is TGTGCCAGCAGTTACTCAGCAGGGGCCTACGAGCAGTACTTC.

This chain links TRBV5-1 with TRBJ1-2, with a tentative D call TRBD1 (5 bases). Germline V gene sequence: CDR1 SGHRS, CDR2 YFSETQ. V gave up 2 bases and J gave up 3 bases, with 14 bases separating them. CDR3 length: 15 amino acids. The CDR3 here is CASSFRVASDYGYTF. CDR3 nucleotide sequence: TGCGCCAGCAGCTTCAGGGTGGCTAGCGACTATGGCTACACCTTC. The full variable domain, its missing parts supplied by reference TRBV5-1 and TRBJ1-2, is KAGVTQTPRYLIKTRGQQVTLSCSPISGHRSVSWYQQTPGQGLQFLFEYFSETQRNKGNFPGRFSGRQFSNSRSEMNVSTLELGDSALYLCASSFRVASDYGYTFGSGTRLTVV.

This clonotype was observed a handful of times. The genes are TRBV14 and TRBJ2-7; TRBD1 matches 10 bases. This CDR3 has 17 amino acids. J lost 0 bases, V lost 0 bases, and 5 bases had no gene match. The germline V gene encodes CDR1 SGHDN and CDR2 FVKESK. The CDR3 is CASSQDPRDRGSYEQYF. Written as DNA, the CDR3 is TGTGCCAGCAGCCAAGACCCCCGGGACAGGGGCTCCTACGAGCAGTACTTC. Filled out from reference TRBV14 and TRBJ2-7, the complete variable domain reads EAGVTQFPSHSVIEKGQTVTLRCDPISGHDNLYWYRRVMGKEIKFLLHFVKESKQDESGMPNNRFLAERTGGTYSTLKVQPAELEDSGVYFCASSQDPRDRGSYEQYFGPGTRLTVT.

This clonotype was seen many times. The chain is built from TRBV5-1 and TRBJ2-5; no firm D call. The V gene's germline CDR1 is SGHRS and CDR2 YFSETQ. With 2 bases removed from V and 5 bases from J, the gap between germline ends came to 7 bases. The CDR3 is 12 residues long. The CDR3 DNA sequence: TGCGCCAGCAGCTTCGGATGGGAGACCCAGTACTTC. It yields the protein CASSFGWETQYF. Together with reference TRBV5-1 and TRBJ2-5, the CDR3 gives the full variable domain: KAGVTQTPRYLIKTRGQQVTLSCSPISGHRSVSWYQQTPGQGLQFLFEYFSETQRNKGNFPGRFSGRQFSNSRSEMNVSTLELGDSALYLCASSFGWETQYFGPGTRLLVL.

Only a few counts were recorded for this clonotype. J is TRBJ2-1 and V is TRBV10-2, with no clear D. Trimming pared 4 bases from V and 3 bases from J, leaving 7 bases between. Germline lookup yields CDR1 WSHSY and CDR2 SAAADI. The CDR3 sequence is 13 residues long. CDR3 nucleotides: TGCGCCAGCAGTGGTGTTAACTACAATGAGCAGTTCTTC. As protein: CASSGVNYNEQFF.

This clonotype appeared a few times. J is TRBJ1-2 and V is TRBV20-1, with 8 bases lining up with TRBD1. V gave up 3 bases and J gave up 3 bases; unmatched junction bases: 12. CDR3 length: 16 amino acids. Germline CDR1 reads DFQATT; CDR2 reads SNEGSKA (reference sequence). The CDR3: CSARGHDRGAHYGYTF. The CDR3, as DNA: TGCAGTGCTAGGGGTCATGACAGGGGCGCTCACTATGGCTACACCTTC.

This clonotype came up once. This chain joins TRBV5-1 and TRBJ2-3, with D maybe TRBD1 (5 bases). Germline V gene lookup returns CDR1 SGHRS and CDR2 YFSETQ. Trimming removed 5 bases at V and 6 bases at J, with 19 bases between. This CDR3 has 15 residues. Here the CDR3 reads CASSQAPVSGDTQYF. DNA of the CDR3: TGCGCCAGCAGTCAGGCCCCGGTGTCAGGGGATACGCAGTATTTT.

The sample holds a few counts of this clonotype. V is TRBV20-1 and J is TRBJ2-1; D is undetermined. V dropped 4 bases and J dropped 9 bases, with 13 bases sitting between them. The CDR3 extends over 12 amino acids. The germline V gene encodes CDR1 DFQATT and CDR2 SNEGSKA (reference sequence). The CDR3 reads CSATPRSGEQFF. Written as DNA, the CDR3 is TGCAGTGCTACACCCCGGTCCGGTGAGCAGTTCTTC.

This clonotype was observed many times. This sequence joins TRBV29-1 and TRBJ2-3, with 10 bases aligning to TRBD2. This CDR3 region has 14 residues. With V trimmed by 1 base and J by 5 bases, 3 bases remained unmatched. Germline lookup yields CDR1 SQVTM and CDR2 ANQGSEA. As DNA, the CDR3 is TGCAGCGTTGAAGCAAGGACTAGCGGAGATACGCAGTATTTT. This sequence encodes CSVEARTSGDTQYF.

The V gene is TRBV12-3 or TRBV12-4, the J gene TRBJ2-7; TRBD1 is a possible D gene (5 bases). The V end lost 3 bases, the J end lost 6 bases, and 9 bases lay between the germline ends. The CDR3 is made up of 12 amino acids. The CDR3 spells CASSFGRVEQYF. The DNA of the CDR3 is TGTGCCAGCAGTTTCGGCAGGGTCGAGCAGTACTTC.